A selection of T cell receptor beta chains follows, all from one sample in a study of PD-L1 blockade in urothelial cancer. The method was immunoSEQ multiplex PCR; TCRdb's version includes in-frame clones alone and lacks a portion of them. The sample carries 45,000 to 55,000 clones, roughly 82% recorded once. Sample: PBMCs, taken around atezolizumab (anti-PD-L1) treatment. These receptors were collected from a man aged 45-65 years with urothelial cancer. The CDR3 runs from the conserved cysteine through the conserved F or W. A D gene is named only where the DNA matches it firmly. The listing skips clone size in some rows; elsewhere it reads once, few, many or a size class.

V gene	clone size	D gene	J gene	CDR3 DNA	CDR3 protein
TRBV29-1	.	.	TRBJ1-1	TGCAGCGTTGAGAGGAGGACTGAAGCTTTCTTT	CSVERRTEAFF
TRBV10-3	once	.	TRBJ2-7	TGTGCCATCGCGGCCTTACGCGATGGCTACGAGCAGTACTTC	CAIAALRDGYEQYF
TRBV18	.	.	TRBJ1-6	TGTGCCAGCTCACCACCTGTAGATGATTCACCCCTCCACTTT	CASSPPVDDSPLHF
TRBV2	.	TRBD1	TRBJ2-7	TGTGCCAGCAGTGAAGCCAAGGGGGCGAGCTACGAGCAGTACTTC	CASSEAKGASYEQYF
TRBV5-1	.	.	TRBJ2-3	TGCGCCAGCAGCTCCTCACTCCTTAGCGGTGCAGATACGCAGTATTTT	CASSSSLLSGADTQYF
TRBV5-4	.	.	TRBJ2-7	TGTGCCAGCAGCTTGAGAGAAAGCCCCTACGAGCAGTACTTC	CASSLRESPYEQYF
TRBV7-9	.	TRBD1	TRBJ1-2	TGTGCCAGCAGGCAGACAGGGAATTATGGCTACACCTTC	CASRQTGNYGYTF
TRBV6-1	.	.	TRBJ2-2	TGTGCCAGCAGGGTATGGACTCCGACCGGGGAGCTGTTTTTT	CASRVWTPTGELFF
TRBV9	few	.	TRBJ1-6	TGTGCCAGCAGCGTAGTTGCTGCGGGTTCACCCCTCCACTTT	CASSVVAAGSPLHF
TRBV19	few	TRBD1	TRBJ1-5	TGTGCCAGCGAGGGACAGGGTTATGGGCCCCAGCATTTT	CASEGQGYGPQHF
TRBV15	.	TRBD1	TRBJ2-3	TGTGCCACCAGCAGACATCCTCTTAGGGGGCTTAAAGATACGCAGTATTTT	CATSRHPLRGLKDTQYF
TRBV4-1	.	TRBD2	TRBJ2-5	TGCGCCAGCAGCCAACCGACTAGCGCACAAGAGACCCAGTACTTC	CASSQPTSAQETQYF
TRBV30	.	TRBD2	TRBJ2-3	TGTGCCTGGACCCCAAGGATGGGCTCGCGGGAGGCAGATACGCAGTATTTT	CAWTPRMGSREADTQYF
TRBV6-1	.	TRBD1	TRBJ1-2	TGTGCCAGCACTGAGGGGGACAGCTATGGCTACACCTTC	CASTEGDSYGYTF
TRBV15	.	TRBD1	TRBJ2-4	TGTGCCACCAGCACCACATTGACAGGGAGAAACATTCAGTACTTC	CATSTTLTGRNIQYF
TRBV5-1	.	.	TRBJ1-2	TGCGCCAGCAGCCCCGGAACAGGCTGGTGGGGCTACACCTTC	CASSPGTGWWGYTF
TRBV19	.	.	TRBJ1-1	TGTGCCAGTAGTATAGAGGGGGGTGGCACTGAAGCTTTCTTT	CASSIEGGGTEAFF
TRBV11-3	once	.	TRBJ2-7	TGTGCCAGCAGCTTAGAAGGCCAAGGGAGCGAGCAGTACTTC	CASSLEGQGSEQYF
TRBV18	.	TRBD1	TRBJ1-2	TGTGCCAGCTCACGCGGGACAGGGGGTAACTATGGCTACACCTTC	CASSRGTGGNYGYTF
TRBV18	.	TRBD2	TRBJ2-1	TGTGCCAGCTCACCAGCGGCTGCGGGACTAGCGGGCTACAATGAGCAGTTCTTC	CASSPAAAGLAGYNEQFF